This T cell receptor (beta chain) emerged from a study of cytomegalovirus exposure and HLA in healthy donors. Study-level points and caveats: Earlier analysis found most TCR beta V segments productive about 90% or about 30% of the time. Reports state that TCR beta sequences accurately predicted most subjects' HLA-A and HLA-B alleles.

13 Jbeta primers and 60 Vbeta primers were used for the PCR. Sequencing was performed with immunoSEQ multiplex PCR; in TCRdb, only in-frame clones are kept and a portion is missing. The sample yields about 180,000 clones, about four fifths seen once. A remark on this clone: Its target is unknown.

This CDR3 contains 11 residues. CDR1 and CDR2 (germline): DFQATT, SNEGSKA (reference sequence). This receptor was taken from a man aged 35 to 55 in good health and CMV-seronegative. The rearrangement uses TRBV20-1 and TRBJ2-5, with D hard to call. The J call may be faulty, since TRBJ2-7 better matches the DNA end. Sequencing was performed on PBMCs. Here the CDR3 reads CSLVRGSEQYF. In nucleotides, the CDR3 is TGCAGCCTGGTACGAGGTTCCGAGCAGTACTTC.